The 2 T cell receptor beta chains below all came from one sample that was sequenced in a study of cytomegalovirus exposure and HLA in healthy donors. The PCR used 60 Vbeta and 13 Jbeta primers. Repertoires were generated with immunoSEQ multiplex PCR, while TCRdb's copy carries only in-frame clones and drops some. The table shows roughly 120,000 clones, with over 65% occurring only once. Sequencing was carried out using PBMCs. The receptor source for this set is a woman aged 18-29 years in good health and CMV-seronegative.

CDR3 amino acids: CASSPTGQVNNEQFF. The CDR3 bases are TGTGCCAGCAGCCCCACGGGACAGGTCAACAATGAGCAGTTCTTC. This chain links TRBV16 with TRBJ2-1, with 8 bases that match TRBD1. Looked up from germline, CDR1 is KGHSY and CDR2 is FQNENV. The CDR3 spans 15 residues. Trimming cost V 4 bases and J 5 bases; bases outside gene matches: 7.

This clone was detected only once. The gene calls are TRBV29-1 and TRBJ1-5; 9 bases line up with TRBD1. V lost 7 bases and J lost 3; bases outside the gene matches: 4. The CDR3 is 13 amino acids. CDR1 is SQVTM and CDR2 is ANQGSEA in the germline V gene. The CDR3 reads CSARTGDNQPQHF. As DNA, the CDR3 is TGCAGCGCCCGGACAGGGGACAATCAGCCCCAGCATTTT.